Following are 29 T cell receptor beta chains from one sample sequenced in a study of patients and donors after allogeneic stem cell transplantation. From the RT-PCR reads, TCRdb called clonotypes with MiXCR, one entry per CDR3 protein. The data contain around 200,000 distinct CDR3 sequences, around 40% of them singletons. Material: blood, either unsorted or a sorted T cell fraction (not recorded which). These receptors originate from a human donor who was either an allogeneic HSCT recipient or a stem cell or donor lymphocyte infusion donor (not recorded which). It is not recorded whose cells these are; they may come from a transplant donor.

The chain is built from TRBV12-3 or TRBV12-4 and TRBJ1-5, with a tentative D call TRBD1 (6 bases). Between the trimmed V and J ends, which lost 5 bases and 1 base, there was a span of 15 bases. This CDR3 is 16 amino acids long. The CDR3 DNA sequence: TGTGCCAGCAGTGGCAAGGGGGGGCTAAGCAATCAGCCCCAGCATTTT. This encodes CASSGKGGLSNQPQHF.

The chain employs TRBV20-1 and TRBJ2-2; D is undetermined. The CDR3 contains 16 residues. CDR1 and CDR2 from the germline V gene are DFQATT and SNEGSKA (reference sequence). Deletions cut 2 bases from V and 2 bases from J, with 15 bases between. This CDR3 is CSARKEFYSNTGELFF. CDR3 nucleotide sequence: TGCAGTGCTAGAAAAGAATTCTACTCAAACACCGGGGAGCTGTTTTTT.

This chain uses TRBV5-6 with TRBJ2-7; TRBD2 aligns across 8 bases. CDR1 is SGHDT, CDR2 YYEEEE, per germline. The CDR3 is made up of 15 amino acids. V dropped 0 bases and J dropped 1; count of bases not matched to a gene: 3. CDR3: CASSLAGTRSYEQYF. CDR3 bases: TGTGCCAGCAGCTTGGCCGGGACTAGATCCTACGAGCAGTACTTC.

The chain joins TRBV19 to TRBJ1-2; possibly TRBD1 for D (5 bases). The ends were cut back, 6 bases at V and 3 bases at J, with 11 bases in the middle. The CDR3 contains 13 residues. Germline V gene data show CDR1 as LNHDA and CDR2 as SQIVND (reference sequence). The CDR3 sequence: CASRLTDHYGYTF. The CDR3 region has the DNA TGTGCCAGTAGGTTGACAGATCACTATGGCTACACCTTC.

The V gene is TRBV6-5, the J gene TRBJ1-5, with D uncertain. Germline V gene data show CDR1 as MNHEY and CDR2 as SVGAGI. V gave up 0 bases and J gave up 6 bases, with 9 bases separating them. This CDR3 is 14 amino acids long. The CDR3 here is CASSYSIGGQPQHF. CDR3 coding DNA: TGTGCCAGCAGTTACTCGATAGGAGGTCAGCCCCAGCATTTT.

This chain joins TRBV21-1 and TRBJ1-4; TRBD1, the D gene given by the table, was not confirmed from the DNA. TRBV21-1 is a pseudogene. The CDR3 loop spans 16 amino acids. CDR3 nucleotides: TGTGCCAGCAGAGGTCTGGACAGGGTAACTAATGAAAAACTGTTTTTT. Translated: CASRGLDRVTNEKLFF.

This clonotype was picked up a small number of times. The gene calls are TRBV11-2 and TRBJ1-5, with D maybe TRBD1 (5 bases). The V gene's germline CDR1 is SGHAT and CDR2 FQNNGV. The V and J ends lost 7 bases and 6 bases respectively, with 13 bases between them. The CDR3 runs to 13 residues. The CDR3 spells CASTLGGAQPQHF. In DNA, the CDR3 is TGTGCCAGCACCCTGGGTGGGGCTCAGCCCCAGCATTTT.

This clonotype was detected a few times. The CDR3: CASSLASARGETQYF. CDR3 sequence (DNA): TGTGCCAGCAGCTTAGCAAGTGCACGAGGGGAGACCCAGTACTTC. The chain recombines TRBV7-2 with TRBJ2-5; perhaps TRBD2 as D (5 bases). The CDR3 loop spans 15 amino acids. Between the trimmed V and J ends, which lost 0 bases and 5 bases, there was a span of 13 bases. Germline assignment: CDR1 SGHTA and CDR2 FQGNSA. Full variable domain (rest looked up from reference TRBV7-2 and TRBJ2-5): GAGVSQSPSNKVTEKGKDVELRCDPISGHTALYWYRQSLGQGLEFLIYFQGNSAPDKSGLPSDRFSAERTGGSVSTLTIQRTQQEDSAVYLCASSLASARGETQYFGPGTRLLVL.

The rearrangement joins TRBV20-1 to TRBJ1-5; TRBD1 is a possible D gene (6 bases). The CDR3 loop spans 14 amino acids. In germline, CDR1 is DFQATT, CDR2 SNEGSKA (reference sequence). V was trimmed by 6 bases and J by 4 bases, leaving 16 bases between them. The CDR3 loop reads CSATATGWNQPQHF. CDR3 coding DNA: TGCAGTGCCACGGCCACAGGGTGGAATCAGCCCCAGCATTTT.

This chain connects TRBV5-1 to TRBJ2-5; 9 nucleotides align to TRBD2. Germline CDR1 and CDR2: SGHRS and YFSETQ. The J segment lost 3 bases and the V segment lost 2 bases, leaving 2 bases of the junction unmatched. This CDR3 has 14 amino acids. CDR3 residues: CASSLASGEETQYF. In DNA, the CDR3 is TGCGCCAGCAGCTTAGCTAGCGGGGAAGAGACCCAGTACTTC.

This clonotype has more than one count but fewer than ten. The rearrangement joins TRBV4-3 to TRBJ1-5, with D unclear. V shed 4 bases and J shed 7 bases, with 11 bases lying between them. This CDR3 has 13 residues. Germline V gene data show CDR1 as LGHNA and CDR2 as YSLEER. The CDR3 bases are TGCGCCAGCAGCCCACAGAACGGGCAGCCCCAGCATTTT. Translating it yields CASSPQNGQPQHF.

This clonotype was recorded at least ten times. The rearrangement uses TRBV7-6 and TRBJ2-3, with TRBD2 as a possible D gene (5 bases). Germline CDR1 reads SGHVS; CDR2 reads FNYEAQ. V dropped 4 bases and J dropped 4 bases, with 15 bases sitting between them. This CDR3 has 15 amino acids. CDR3 DNA: TGTGCCAGCAGCTCTTTAGCGAGAGCTGCAGATACGCAGTATTTT. As protein: CASSSLARAADTQYF.

This chain links TRBV12-3 or TRBV12-4 with TRBJ1-4, with TRBD1 as a possible D gene (6 bases). The CDR3 extends over 14 amino acids. V was shortened by 7 bases and J by 4 bases, with 13 bases between the two germline ends. The CDR3 bases are TGTGCCAGCACTCAGAGGGGGGGTAATGAAAAACTGTTTTTT. Translation: CASTQRGGNEKLFF.

This clonotype was seen a few times. The V and J genes are TRBV6-6 and TRBJ1-6, with 7 bases fitting TRBD1. Germline values: CDR1 MNHNY, CDR2 SVGAGI (reference sequence). The CDR3 is made up of 14 amino acids. V shed 8 bases and J 3 bases; nucleotides not matched to a gene: 4. The DNA for the CDR3 is TGTGCCAGCGCAGGGGGTGTCTATAATTCACCCCTCCACTTT. It translates to CASAGGVYNSPLHF.

The V gene is TRBV20-1, the J gene TRBJ2-1; D is ambiguous. Trimming took 3 bases from V and 10 from J, leaving 13 bases between them. The CDR3 totals 12 residues. Germline V gives CDR1 DFQATT, CDR2 SNEGSKA (reference sequence). The CDR3 reads CSASSPLGEQFF. In nucleotides, the CDR3 is TGCAGTGCTAGCTCCCCCCTAGGGGAGCAGTTCTTC.

This clonotype appeared a few times. This chain joins TRBV27 and TRBJ2-5; D possibly corresponds to TRBD1 (5 bases). The CDR3 has 13 amino acids. Germline-derived CDR1 and CDR2 are MNHEY and SMNVEV (reference sequence). V dropped 3 bases and J dropped 5 bases, with 10 bases sitting between them. In DNA, the CDR3 is TGTGCCAGCAGTTTTATAAGGGGTGAGACCCAGTACTTC. It is translated as CASSFIRGETQYF.

The chain uses TRBV10-3 and TRBJ1-6; D is unresolved. The V and J ends lost 3 bases and 8 bases respectively, with 14 bases between them. The CDR3 covers 15 residues. The V gene's germline CDR1 is ENHRY and CDR2 SYGVKD. Here the CDR3 reads CAISEGETRDSPLHF. The DNA for the CDR3 is TGTGCCATCAGTGAAGGAGAGACTCGCGATTCACCCCTCCACTTT.

The genes are TRBV5-1 and TRBJ1-1, with 10 positions matching TRBD1. The CDR3 is 15 amino acids. The germline V gene has CDR1 SGHRS and CDR2 YFSETQ. Trimming removed 4 bases from V and 5 bases from J; junction bases left unmatched: 8. This CDR3 is CASSIDRGQGTEAFF. The CDR3 coding sequence is TGCGCCAGCAGCATAGACAGGGGGCAGGGAACTGAAGCTTTCTTT.

The genes are TRBV3-1 and TRBJ2-7; tentatively, D is TRBD1 (6 bases). The CDR3 contains 15 residues. The V and J ends lost 4 bases and 8 bases respectively, with 21 bases between them. CDR1 is LGHDT, CDR2 YNNKEL, per germline (reference sequence). CDR3 loop: CASSPTGASWGQQYF. The CDR3 bases are TGTGCCAGCAGCCCCACGGGTGCGTCTTGGGGGCAGCAGTACTTC.

This clonotype was observed a few times. This chain links TRBV10-3 with TRBJ1-3; 7 bases match TRBD1. The CDR3 spans 15 residues. Losses at the gene ends were 6 bases for V and 0 bases for J; bases not matched to a gene: 5. Germline-derived CDR1 and CDR2 are ENHRY and SYGVKD. The CDR3 reads CAIRRRDSSGNTIYF. The CDR3 coding sequence is TGTGCCATCAGGAGAAGGGACAGCTCTGGAAACACCATATATTTT.

The chain recombines TRBV20-1 with TRBJ1-6; no firm D call. CDR1 and CDR2 from the germline V gene are DFQATT and SNEGSKA (reference sequence). The ends were cut back, 2 bases at V and 6 bases at J, with 8 bases in the middle. The CDR3 has 13 residues. The CDR3 loop is CSARRPSNSPLHF. The CDR3 coding sequence is TGCAGTGCTAGAAGGCCTTCTAATTCACCCCTCCACTTT.

V and J are TRBV12-3 or TRBV12-4 and TRBJ1-6; D uncertain. The CDR3 runs 16 residues. The V gene lost 4 bases and the J gene lost 8 bases, with 18 bases spanning the gap. DNA for the CDR3: TGTGCCAGCAGTTCCCCCCGGCTGGAGGGCCATTCACCCCTCCACTTT. Translating it yields CASSSPRLEGHSPLHF.

This CDR3 is CSASPQATEAFF. CDR3 sequence (DNA): TGCAGTGCTAGCCCCCAAGCCACTGAAGCTTTCTTT. This rearrangement joins TRBV20-1 to TRBJ1-1; D unclear. V was cut by 3 bases and J by 4 bases, with 9 bases left in between. Germline V gene lookup returns CDR1 DFQATT and CDR2 SNEGSKA (reference sequence). The length of the CDR3 is 12 residues.

The genes are TRBV7-8 and TRBJ1-4; no reliable D call. Germline assignment: CDR1 SGHVS and CDR2 FQNEAQ. Trimming pared 6 bases from V and 5 bases from J, leaving 16 bases between. The CDR3 contains 15 residues. CDR3 region: CASSLGYSLNEKLFF. CDR3 DNA sequence: TGTGCCAGCAGTCTAGGGTACAGCCTAAATGAAAAACTGTTTTTT.

This clonotype was found a few times. The chain uses TRBV7-2 and TRBJ1-3; a possible D gene is TRBD1 (5 bases). V was clipped by 3 bases and J by 0 bases, with 15 bases between them. The CDR3 is made up of 17 amino acids. Germline V gene lookup returns CDR1 SGHTA and CDR2 FQGNSA. In DNA, the CDR3 is TGTGCCAGCAGCTTCAGGGCAGACCCCTTCTCTGGAAACACCATATATTTT. Protein sequence: CASSFRADPFSGNTIYF.

This chain uses TRBV4-1 with TRBJ2-1; D ambiguous. CDR3 length: 17 residues. Germline V gene data show CDR1 as MGHRA and CDR2 as YSYEKL. V lost 2 bases to trimming and J lost 4 bases, with 18 bases between them. The CDR3 is CASSQTEGRLWYNEQFF. As DNA, the CDR3 is TGCGCCAGCAGCCAAACCGAAGGACGGTTATGGTACAATGAGCAGTTCTTC.

The genes are TRBV28 and TRBJ2-1; possible D gene TRBD2, 5 bases. The CDR3 loop spans 12 amino acids. Germline values: CDR1 MDHEN, CDR2 SYDVKM. V lost 6 bases, J lost 6 bases, and 9 bases lay in between. Here the CDR3 reads CASSATSNEQFF. Written as DNA, the CDR3 is TGTGCCAGCAGCGCTACTAGCAATGAGCAGTTCTTC. Full variable domain (remainder filled in from reference TRBV28 and TRBJ2-1): DVKVTQSSRYLVKRTGEKVFLECVQDMDHENMFWYRQDPGLGLRLIYFSYDVKMKEKGDIPEGYSVSREKKERFSLILESASTNQTSMYLCASSATSNEQFFGPGTRLTVL.

J is TRBJ2-7 and V is TRBV29-1; 9 bases match TRBD1. The CDR3 length is 13 residues. V lost 6 bases, J lost 3 bases, and 6 bases stayed unmatched. Germline-derived CDR1 and CDR2 are SQVTM and ANQGSEA. The CDR3, as DNA: TGCAGCGTCACCGGGACAGGGTTCTACGAGCAGTACTTC. Translating it yields CSVTGTGFYEQYF.

CDR3 sequence: CSVVGAGYYNEQFF. CDR3 nucleotide sequence: TGCAGCGTTGTCGGAGCGGGGTATTACAATGAGCAGTTCTTC. The chain recombines TRBV29-1 with TRBJ2-1; 7 bases are a match to TRBD2. CDR1 and CDR2 (germline): SQVTM, ANQGSEA. This CDR3 is built from 14 residues. V was clipped by 4 bases and J by 4 bases; unmatched bases: 7.